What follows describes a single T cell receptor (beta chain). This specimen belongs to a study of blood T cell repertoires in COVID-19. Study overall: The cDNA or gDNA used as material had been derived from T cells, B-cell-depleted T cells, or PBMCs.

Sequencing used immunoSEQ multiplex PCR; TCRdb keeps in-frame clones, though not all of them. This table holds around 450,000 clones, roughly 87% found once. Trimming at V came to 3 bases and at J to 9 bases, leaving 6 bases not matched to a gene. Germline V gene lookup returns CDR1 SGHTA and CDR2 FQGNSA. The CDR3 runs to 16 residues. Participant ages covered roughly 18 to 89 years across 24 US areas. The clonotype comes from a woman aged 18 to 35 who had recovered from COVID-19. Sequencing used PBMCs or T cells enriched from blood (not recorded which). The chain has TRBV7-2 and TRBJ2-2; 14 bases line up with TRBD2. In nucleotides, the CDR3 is TGTGCCAGCAGCTTCAGACTAGCGGGGGGGCTAAGGGAGCTGTTTTTT. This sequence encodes CASSFRLAGGLRELFF.